This TCR beta chain came from a study of T cell responses to AZD1222 COVID-19 vaccine. Study results and limitations: Only six AZD1222 recipients tested seropositive at baseline. Donors were chiefly white British, with a greater number of females, and clonal diversity was perhaps underestimated. Repertoire samples came only from after the peak T cell response.

The protocol was immunoSEQ multiplex PCR, while the TCRdb copy is restricted to in-frame clones and leaves out a portion. The table has tens of thousands of clones, around 80% seen once. As for this clone: What it recognizes is unknown.

This TCR was sampled from an adult who received the MenACWY meningococcal vaccine as a control. The sample consisted of peripheral blood, taken 28 days after the second dose of the MenACWY control vaccine.

Written as DNA, the CDR3 is TGTGCCAGCAGTTTTCCAGGGGTCGACTATGGCTACACCTTC. The encoded protein is CASSFPGVDYGYTF. The chain is built from TRBV5-4 and TRBJ1-2; D might be TRBD1 (6 bases). CDR3 size: 14 residues. Trimming removed 5 bases at V and 3 bases at J, with 14 bases between. CDR1 and CDR2 (germline): SGHNT, YYREEE (reference sequence).